This TCR beta chain was profiled in a study of STAT5B mutations in CD4+ large granular lymphocyte leukemia. Broader study findings: TRBV06-family usage was enriched in top patient clones (8/27) versus controls (2/35).

Germline V gene sequence: CDR1 MRHNA, CDR2 SNTAGT. The CDR3 runs 16 residues. With respect to this clone: What it recognizes is unknown. One junction end does not reproduce the germline sequence, and a read error may be involved.

Method: immunoSEQ multiplex PCR; TCRdb's copy keeps in-frame clones and lacks some. The sample gives approximately 20,000 clones, roughly 84% of which show up once; approximately 13% is in the top ten. The source of this sequence is a human donor in good health. Sequencing was carried out using CD4+ T cells from blood buffy coats. This chain links TRBV6-4 with TRBJ2-3, with 8 bases lining up with TRBD2. CDR3 sequence reads: CASSDLTSASTDTQYF. As DNA, the CDR3 is TGTGCCAGCAGCGACTTGACTAGCGCTAGCACAGATACGCAGTATTTT.